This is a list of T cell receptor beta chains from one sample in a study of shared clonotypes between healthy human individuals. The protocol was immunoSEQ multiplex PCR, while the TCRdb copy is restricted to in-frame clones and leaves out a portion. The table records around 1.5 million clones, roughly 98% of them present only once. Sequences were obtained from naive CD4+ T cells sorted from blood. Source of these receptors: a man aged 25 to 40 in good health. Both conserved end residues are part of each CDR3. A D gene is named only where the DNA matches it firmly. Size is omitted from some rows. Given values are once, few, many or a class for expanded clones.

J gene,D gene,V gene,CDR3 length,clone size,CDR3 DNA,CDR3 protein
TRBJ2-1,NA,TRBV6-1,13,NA,TGTGCCAGCAGTGGTGGGACCGCCAATGAGCAGTTCTTC,CASSGGTANEQFF
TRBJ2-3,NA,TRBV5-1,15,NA,TGCGCCAGCAGCTTGATTGGTACGGTCACAGATACGCAGTATTTT,CASSLIGTVTDTQYF
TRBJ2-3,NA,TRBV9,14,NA,TGTGCCAGCAGCGAGTATTCTAGCACAGATACGCAGTATTTT,CASSEYSSTDTQYF
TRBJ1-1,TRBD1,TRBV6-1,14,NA,TGTGCCAGCAGGGGACAGGACCGAAGCACTGAAGCTTTCTTT,CASRGQDRSTEAFF
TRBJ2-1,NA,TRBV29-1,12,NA,TGCAGCGCCGGGGTGTGGAGCAATGAGCAGTTCTTC,CSAGVWSNEQFF
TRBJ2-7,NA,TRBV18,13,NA,TGTGCCAGCTCATATTCTAGCATCTACGAGCAGTACTTC,CASSYSSIYEQYF
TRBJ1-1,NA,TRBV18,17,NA,TGTGCCAGCTCCGCTGTCTTCACTGGACAGAAAAACACTGAAGCTTTCTTT,CASSAVFTGQKNTEAFF
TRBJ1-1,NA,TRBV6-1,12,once,TGTGCCAGCAGTGCCGGGCCCGGCCAAGCTTTCTTT,CASSAGPGQAFF
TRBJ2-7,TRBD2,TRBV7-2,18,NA,TGTGCCAGCAGCTCCTTAGGAGCGGGAGGGCCGGGGTCTGGCGAGCAGTACTTC,CASSSLGAGGPGSGEQYF
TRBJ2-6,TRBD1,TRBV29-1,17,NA,TGCAGCGTCGGTTTGACAGGGGGCGTTTCTGGGGCCAACGTCCTGACTTTC,CSVGLTGGVSGANVLTF
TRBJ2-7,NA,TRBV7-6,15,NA,TGTGCCAGCAGCTTAAGTCTGGGACCTGCCTACGAGCAGTACTTC,CASSLSLGPAYEQYF
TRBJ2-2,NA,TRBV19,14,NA,TGTGCCAGTAGTTCGCCTGGGGACACCGGGGAGCTGTTTTTT,CASSSPGDTGELFF
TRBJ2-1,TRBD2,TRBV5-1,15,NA,TGCGCCAGCAGCGTGGGACTAGCGGCCTACAATGAGCAGTTCTTC,CASSVGLAAYNEQFF
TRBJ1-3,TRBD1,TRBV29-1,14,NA,TGCAGCGTGGGGCAGACAGGGATGGGAAACACCATATATTTT,CSVGQTGMGNTIYF
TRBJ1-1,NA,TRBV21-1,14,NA,TGTGCCAGCAGCAAACGGAAGGAGAACACTGAAGCTTTCTTT,CASSKRKENTEAFF
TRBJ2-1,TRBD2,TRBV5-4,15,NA,TGTGCCAGCAGCTCGGGACTAGCGGCCTACAATGAGCAGTTCTTC,CASSSGLAAYNEQFF
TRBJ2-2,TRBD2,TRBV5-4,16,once,TGTGCCAGCAGCTTAGGACTAGCGGGAGTTGCCGGGGAGCTGTTTTTT,CASSLGLAGVAGELFF
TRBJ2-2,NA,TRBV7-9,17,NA,TGTGCCAGCAGCGTTGCCGGGACGGTTACGAACACCGGGGAGCTGTTTTTT,CASSVAGTVTNTGELFF
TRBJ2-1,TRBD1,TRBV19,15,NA,TGTGCCAGTAGTATAAGGACAGGGACCTACAATGAGCAGTTCTTC,CASSIRTGTYNEQFF
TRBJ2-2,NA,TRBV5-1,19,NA,TGCGCCAGCAGCCCCCAAAGGGGGGGGGCCAGCCTAGTAACCGGGGAGCTGTTTTTT,CASSPQRGGASLVTGELFF
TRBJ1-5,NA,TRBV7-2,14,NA,TGTGCCAGCAGCTTGAACAGGGCTGGGCAGCCCCAGCATTTT,CASSLNRAGQPQHF
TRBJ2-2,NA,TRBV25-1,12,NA,TGTGCCAGCAGCGCCGGGGTCGGGGAGCTGTTTTTT,CASSAGVGELFF
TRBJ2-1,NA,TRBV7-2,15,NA,TGTGCCAGCAGCTTCGCGTCGAGCTCCTACAATGAGCAGTTCTTC,CASSFASSSYNEQFF
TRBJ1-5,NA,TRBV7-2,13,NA,TGTGCCAGCAGCTTAGTTGTGGGTCAGCCCCAGCATTTT,CASSLVVGQPQHF
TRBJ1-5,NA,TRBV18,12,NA,TGTGCCAGCTCTCCCACGAATCAGCCCCAGCATTTT,CASSPTNQPQHF
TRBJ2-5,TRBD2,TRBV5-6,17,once,TGTGCCAGCAGCATTGGGGCGTCTAGCGGGTTTCTAGAGACCCAGTACTTC,CASSIGASSGFLETQYF
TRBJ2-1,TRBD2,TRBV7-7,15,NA,TGTGCCAGCAGCTCCACCTCTAGCGGGAGTAATGAGCAGTTCTTC,CASSSTSSGSNEQFF
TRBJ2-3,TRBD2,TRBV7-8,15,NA,TGTGCCAGCAGCTTATTGGCGGGGGGCACAGATACGCAGTATTTT,CASSLLAGGTDTQYF
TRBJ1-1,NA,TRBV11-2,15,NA,TGTGCCAGCAGCTTAGCGTCGGGGGTTAGCACTGAAGCTTTCTTT,CASSLASGVSTEAFF
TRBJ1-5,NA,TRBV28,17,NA,TGTGCCAGCAGTTTTAGAAAGGGGACAAACGGCAATCAGCCCCAGCATTTT,CASSFRKGTNGNQPQHF
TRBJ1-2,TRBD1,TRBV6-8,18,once,TGTGCCAGCAGTTACGGAGGGACAGAGCCCGTACCATCCTATGGCTACACCTTC,CASSYGGTEPVPSYGYTF
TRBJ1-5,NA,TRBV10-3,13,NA,TGTGCCATCAGTGCCGACAGTAATCAGCCCCAGCATTTT,CAISADSNQPQHF
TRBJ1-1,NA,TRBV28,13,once,TGTGCCAGCAGTTTTGGTGGCAGGGGTGCAGCTTTCTTT,CASSFGGRGAAFF
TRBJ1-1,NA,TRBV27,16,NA,TGTGCCAGCAGAACGGACGGAGGAGGGGGTGGCACTGAAGCTTTCTTT,CASRTDGGGGGTEAFF
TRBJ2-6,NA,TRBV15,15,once,TGTGCCACCAGCAGGGAGGGATTTGGGGCCAACGTCCTGACTTTC,CATSREGFGANVLTF
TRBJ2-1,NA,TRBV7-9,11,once,TGTGCCAGCGCAATCTGGGATGAGCAGTTCTTC,CASAIWDEQFF
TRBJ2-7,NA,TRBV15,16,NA,TGTGCCACCAGCAGACCCGCAGGGCTCCGATTTGACGAGCAGTACTTC,CATSRPAGLRFDEQYF
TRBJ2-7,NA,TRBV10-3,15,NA,TGTGCCATCAGTGAGTCAGGGGGATACTCCTACGAGCAGTACTTC,CAISESGGYSYEQYF
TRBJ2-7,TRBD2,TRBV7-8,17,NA,TGTGCCAGCAGCTACCCAGATCCAGCGGGGGGACCCTACGAGCAGTACTTC,CASSYPDPAGGPYEQYF
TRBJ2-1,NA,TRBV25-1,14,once,TGTGCCAGCAGTGAATATACGAGCTACAATGAGCAGTTCTTC,CASSEYTSYNEQFF
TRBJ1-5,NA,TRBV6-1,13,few,TGTGCCAGCAGTGAACCCCTGGTCCAGCCCCAGCATTTT,CASSEPLVQPQHF
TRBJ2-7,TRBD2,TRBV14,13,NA,TGTGCCAGCAGCTTCCTAGCGGGAGACGAGCAGTACTTC,CASSFLAGDEQYF
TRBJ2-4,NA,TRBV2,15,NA,TGTGCCAGCAGTGCCACGGAGGGATTGAGTAACATTCAGTACTTC,CASSATEGLSNIQYF
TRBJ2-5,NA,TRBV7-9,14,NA,TGTGCCAGCAGCACGACTACCAAAACAGGGACCCAGTACTTC,CASSTTTKTGTQYF
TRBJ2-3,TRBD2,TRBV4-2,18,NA,TGTGCCAGCAGAGGGACTAGAAGGGGGTCCTGGGCGCCAGATACGCAGTATTTT,CASRGTRRGSWAPDTQYF
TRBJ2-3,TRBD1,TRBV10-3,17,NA,TGTGCCATCAGTGCCCCGGGACAGGGGAGTCACACAGATACGCAGTATTTT,CAISAPGQGSHTDTQYF
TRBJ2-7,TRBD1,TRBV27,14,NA,TGTGCCAGCAGCACAGACAGGGCCTCCTACGAGCAGTACTTC,CASSTDRASYEQYF
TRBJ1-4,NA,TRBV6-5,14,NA,TGTGCCAGCAGTTACAACAACAGAAATGAAAAACTGTTTTTT,CASSYNNRNEKLFF
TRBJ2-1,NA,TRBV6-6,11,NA,TGTGCCAGCTCCGGGGCTGTAGAGCAGTTCTTC,CASSGAVEQFF
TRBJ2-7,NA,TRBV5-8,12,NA,TGTGCCAGCACCCTAGACCGGTACGAGCAGTACTTC,CASTLDRYEQYF
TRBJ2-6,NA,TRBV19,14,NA,TGTGCCAGTAGTCTTCTCTCTGGGGCCAACGTCCTGACTTTC,CASSLLSGANVLTF
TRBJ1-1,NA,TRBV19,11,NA,TGTGCCAGTGGGACACTCGGCGAAGCTTTCTTT,CASGTLGEAFF
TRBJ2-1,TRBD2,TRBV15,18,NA,TGTGCCACCAGCAGAGACGGTAGCGGGACTAGCTCCTACAATGAGCAGTTCTTC,CATSRDGSGTSSYNEQFF
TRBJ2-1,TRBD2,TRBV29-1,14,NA,TGCAGCTCTGCGCGCGGGAGCTCCTACAATGAGCAGTTCTTC,CSSARGSSYNEQFF
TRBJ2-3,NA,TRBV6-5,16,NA,TGTGCCAGCAGTTATTCCGGGTTGGATAGCACAGATACGCAGTATTTT,CASSYSGLDSTDTQYF
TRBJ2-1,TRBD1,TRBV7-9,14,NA,TGTGCCAGCAGCTTTGGGACAGGGTACAATGAGCAGTTCTTC,CASSFGTGYNEQFF